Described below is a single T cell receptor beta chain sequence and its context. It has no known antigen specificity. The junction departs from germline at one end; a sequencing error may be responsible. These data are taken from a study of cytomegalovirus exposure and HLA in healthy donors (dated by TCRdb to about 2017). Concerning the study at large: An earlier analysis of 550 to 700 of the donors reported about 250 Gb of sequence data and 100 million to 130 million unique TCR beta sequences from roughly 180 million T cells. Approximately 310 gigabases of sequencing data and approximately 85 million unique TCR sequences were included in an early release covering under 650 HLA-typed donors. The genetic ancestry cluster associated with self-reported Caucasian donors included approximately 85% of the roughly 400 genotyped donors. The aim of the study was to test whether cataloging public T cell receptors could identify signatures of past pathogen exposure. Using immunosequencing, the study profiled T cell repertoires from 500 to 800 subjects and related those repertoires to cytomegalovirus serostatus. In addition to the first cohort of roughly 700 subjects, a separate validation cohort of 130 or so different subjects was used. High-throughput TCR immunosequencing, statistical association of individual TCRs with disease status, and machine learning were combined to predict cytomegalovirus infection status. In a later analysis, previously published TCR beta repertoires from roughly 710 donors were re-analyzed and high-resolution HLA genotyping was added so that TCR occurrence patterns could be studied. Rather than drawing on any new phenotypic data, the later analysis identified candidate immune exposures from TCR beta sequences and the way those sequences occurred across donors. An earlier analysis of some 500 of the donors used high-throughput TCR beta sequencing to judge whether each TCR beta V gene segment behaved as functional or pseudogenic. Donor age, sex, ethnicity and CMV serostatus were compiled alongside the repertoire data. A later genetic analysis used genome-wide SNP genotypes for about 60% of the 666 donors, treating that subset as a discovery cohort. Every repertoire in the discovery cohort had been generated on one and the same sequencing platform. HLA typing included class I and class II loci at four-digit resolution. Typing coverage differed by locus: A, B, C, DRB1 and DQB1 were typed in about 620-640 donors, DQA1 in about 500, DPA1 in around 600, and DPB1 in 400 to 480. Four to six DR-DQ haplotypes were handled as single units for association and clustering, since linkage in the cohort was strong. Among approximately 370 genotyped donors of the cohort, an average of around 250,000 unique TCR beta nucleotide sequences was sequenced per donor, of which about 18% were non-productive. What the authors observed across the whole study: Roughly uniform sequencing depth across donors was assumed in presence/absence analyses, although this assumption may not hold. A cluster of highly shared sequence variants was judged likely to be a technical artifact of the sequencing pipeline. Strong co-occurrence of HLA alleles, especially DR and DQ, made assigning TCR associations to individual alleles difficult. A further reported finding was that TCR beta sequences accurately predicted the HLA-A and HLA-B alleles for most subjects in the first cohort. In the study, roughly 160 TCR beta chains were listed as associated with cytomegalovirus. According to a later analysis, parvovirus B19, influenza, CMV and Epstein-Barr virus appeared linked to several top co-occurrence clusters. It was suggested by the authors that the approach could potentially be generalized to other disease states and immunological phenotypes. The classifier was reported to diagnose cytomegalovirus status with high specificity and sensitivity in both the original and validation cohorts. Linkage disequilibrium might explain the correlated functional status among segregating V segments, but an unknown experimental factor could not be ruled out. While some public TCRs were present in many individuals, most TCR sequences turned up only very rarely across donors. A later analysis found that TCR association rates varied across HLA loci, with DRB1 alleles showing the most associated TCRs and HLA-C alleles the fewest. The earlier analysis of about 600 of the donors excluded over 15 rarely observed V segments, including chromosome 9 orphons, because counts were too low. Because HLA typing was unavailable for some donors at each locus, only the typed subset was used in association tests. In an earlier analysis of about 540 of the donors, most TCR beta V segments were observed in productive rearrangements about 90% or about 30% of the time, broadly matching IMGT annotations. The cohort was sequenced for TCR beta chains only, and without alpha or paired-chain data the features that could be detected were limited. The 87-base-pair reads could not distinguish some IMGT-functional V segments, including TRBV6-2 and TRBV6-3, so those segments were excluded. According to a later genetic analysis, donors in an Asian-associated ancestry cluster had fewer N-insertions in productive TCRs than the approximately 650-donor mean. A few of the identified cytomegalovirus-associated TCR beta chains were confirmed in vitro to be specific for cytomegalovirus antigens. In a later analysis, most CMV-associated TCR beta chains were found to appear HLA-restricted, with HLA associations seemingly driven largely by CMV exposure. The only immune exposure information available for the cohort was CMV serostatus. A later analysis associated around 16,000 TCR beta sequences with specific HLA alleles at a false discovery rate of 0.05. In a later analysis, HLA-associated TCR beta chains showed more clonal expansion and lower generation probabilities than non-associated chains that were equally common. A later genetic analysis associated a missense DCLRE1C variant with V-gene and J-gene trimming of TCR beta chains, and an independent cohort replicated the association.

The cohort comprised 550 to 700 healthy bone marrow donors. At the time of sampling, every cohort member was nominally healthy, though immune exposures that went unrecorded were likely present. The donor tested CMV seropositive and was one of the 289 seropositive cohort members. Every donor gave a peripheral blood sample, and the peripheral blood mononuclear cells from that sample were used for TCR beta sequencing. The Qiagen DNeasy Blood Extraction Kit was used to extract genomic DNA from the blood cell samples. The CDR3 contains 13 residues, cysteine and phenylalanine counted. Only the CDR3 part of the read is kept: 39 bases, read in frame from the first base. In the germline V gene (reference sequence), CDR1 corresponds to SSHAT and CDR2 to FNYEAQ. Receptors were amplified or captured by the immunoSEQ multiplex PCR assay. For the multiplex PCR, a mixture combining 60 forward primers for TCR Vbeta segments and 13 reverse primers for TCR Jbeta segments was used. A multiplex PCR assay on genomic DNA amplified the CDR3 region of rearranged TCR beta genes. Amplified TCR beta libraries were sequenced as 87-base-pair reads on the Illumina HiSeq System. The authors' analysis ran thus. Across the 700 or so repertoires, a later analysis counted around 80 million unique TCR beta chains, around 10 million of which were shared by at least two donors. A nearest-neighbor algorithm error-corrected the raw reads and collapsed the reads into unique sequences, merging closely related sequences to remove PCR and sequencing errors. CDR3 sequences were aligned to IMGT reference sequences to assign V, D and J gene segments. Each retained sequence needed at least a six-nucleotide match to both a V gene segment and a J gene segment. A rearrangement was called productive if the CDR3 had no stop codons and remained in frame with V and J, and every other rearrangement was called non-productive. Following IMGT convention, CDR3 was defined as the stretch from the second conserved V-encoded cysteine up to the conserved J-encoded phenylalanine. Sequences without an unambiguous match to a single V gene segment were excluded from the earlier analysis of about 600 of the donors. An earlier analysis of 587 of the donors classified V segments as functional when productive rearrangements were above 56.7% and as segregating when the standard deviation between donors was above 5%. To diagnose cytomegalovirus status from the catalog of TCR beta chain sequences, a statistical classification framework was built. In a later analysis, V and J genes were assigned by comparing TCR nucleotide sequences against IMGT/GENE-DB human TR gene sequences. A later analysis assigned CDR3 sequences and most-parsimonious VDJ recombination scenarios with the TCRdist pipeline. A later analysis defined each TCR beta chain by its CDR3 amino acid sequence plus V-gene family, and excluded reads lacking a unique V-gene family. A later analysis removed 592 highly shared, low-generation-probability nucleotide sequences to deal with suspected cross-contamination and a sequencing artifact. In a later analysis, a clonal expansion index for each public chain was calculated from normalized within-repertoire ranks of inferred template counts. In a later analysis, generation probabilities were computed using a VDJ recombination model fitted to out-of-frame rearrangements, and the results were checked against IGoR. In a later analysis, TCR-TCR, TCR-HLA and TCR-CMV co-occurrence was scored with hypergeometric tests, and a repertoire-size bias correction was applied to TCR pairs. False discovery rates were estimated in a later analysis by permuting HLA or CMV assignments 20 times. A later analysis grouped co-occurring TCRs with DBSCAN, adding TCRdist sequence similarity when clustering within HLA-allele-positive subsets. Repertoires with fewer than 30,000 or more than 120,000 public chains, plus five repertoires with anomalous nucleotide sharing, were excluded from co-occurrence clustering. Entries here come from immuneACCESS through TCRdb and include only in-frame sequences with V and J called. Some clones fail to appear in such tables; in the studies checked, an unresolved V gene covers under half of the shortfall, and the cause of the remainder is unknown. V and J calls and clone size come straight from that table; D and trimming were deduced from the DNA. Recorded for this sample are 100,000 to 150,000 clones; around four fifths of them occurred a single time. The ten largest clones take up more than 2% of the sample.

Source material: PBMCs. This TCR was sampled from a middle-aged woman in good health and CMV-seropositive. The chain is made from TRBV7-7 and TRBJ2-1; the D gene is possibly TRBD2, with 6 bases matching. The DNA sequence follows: TGTGCTAGCAGCAAACTAGCTTACAATGAGCAGTTCTTC. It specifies CASSKLAYNEQFF.